This TCR beta chain was obtained from a study of blood T cell repertoires in COVID-19. Across the whole study: Sites across the United States, Italy and Spain contributed samples from acute and convalescent COVID-19.

This clone came up a few times. In the study's own analysis: How many nucleated cells were present was estimated from reference gene primer amplification. This table comes from immunoSEQ multiplex PCR, and its TCRdb copy is limited to in-frame clones, with some not included. That table supplies the V and J calls and clone size; D and trimming were determined from the DNA. The sample carries roughly 200,000 clones, approximately 83% recorded once. Germline V CDR1 and CDR2: MNHEY, SVGAGI. The CDR3 extends over 15 amino acids. V shed 6 bases and J shed 2 bases, with 14 bases lying between them. The TCR originated in a human donor in a cohort sampled during active COVID-19. The chain uses TRBV6-5 and TRBJ1-5; D gene uncertain. The sequencing input was peripheral blood. CDR3 region: CASSTRGKGNQPQHF. CDR3 sequence (DNA): TGTGCCAGCAGCACTCGAGGGAAGGGCAATCAGCCCCAGCATTTT.